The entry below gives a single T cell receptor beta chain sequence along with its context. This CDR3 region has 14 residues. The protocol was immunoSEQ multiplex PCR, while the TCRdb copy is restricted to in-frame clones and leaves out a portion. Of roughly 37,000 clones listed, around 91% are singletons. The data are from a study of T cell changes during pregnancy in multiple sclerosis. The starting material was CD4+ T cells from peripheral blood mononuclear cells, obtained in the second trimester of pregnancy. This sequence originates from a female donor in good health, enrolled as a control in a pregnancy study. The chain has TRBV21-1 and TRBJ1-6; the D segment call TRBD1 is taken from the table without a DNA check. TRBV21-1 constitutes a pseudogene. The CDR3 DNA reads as TGTGCCAGCAGCACAGGAAGGGGGAATTCACCCCTCCACTTT. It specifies CASSTGRGNSPLHF.